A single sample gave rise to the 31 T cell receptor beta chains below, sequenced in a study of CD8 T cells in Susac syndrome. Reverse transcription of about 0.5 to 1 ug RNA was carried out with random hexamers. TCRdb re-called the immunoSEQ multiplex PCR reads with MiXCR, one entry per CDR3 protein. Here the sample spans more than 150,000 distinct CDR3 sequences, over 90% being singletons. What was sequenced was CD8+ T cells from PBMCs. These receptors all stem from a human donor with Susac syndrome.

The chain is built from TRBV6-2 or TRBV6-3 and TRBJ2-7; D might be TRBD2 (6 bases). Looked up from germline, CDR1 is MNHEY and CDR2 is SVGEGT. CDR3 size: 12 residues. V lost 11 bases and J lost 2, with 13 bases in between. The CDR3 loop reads CAATGAAYEQYF. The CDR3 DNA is TGTGCCGCGACGGGAGCAGCCTACGAGCAGTACTTC.

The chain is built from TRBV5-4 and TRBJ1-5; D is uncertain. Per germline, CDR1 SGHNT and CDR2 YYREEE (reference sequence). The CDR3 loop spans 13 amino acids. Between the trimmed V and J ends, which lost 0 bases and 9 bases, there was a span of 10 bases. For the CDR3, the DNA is TGTGCCAGCAGCTTGGACCCCACCGGGCCCCAGCATTTT. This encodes CASSLDPTGPQHF.

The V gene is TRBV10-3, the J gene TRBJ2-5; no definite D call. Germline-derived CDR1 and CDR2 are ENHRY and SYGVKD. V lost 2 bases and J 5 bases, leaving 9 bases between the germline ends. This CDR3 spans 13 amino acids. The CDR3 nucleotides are TGTGCCATCAGTGAGGAGGCCAGGGAGACCCAGTACTTC. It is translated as CAISEEARETQYF.

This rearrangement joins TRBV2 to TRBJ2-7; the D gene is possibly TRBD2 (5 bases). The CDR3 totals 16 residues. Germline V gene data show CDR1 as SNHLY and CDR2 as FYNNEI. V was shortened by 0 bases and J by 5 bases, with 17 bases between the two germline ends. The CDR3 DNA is TGTGCCAGCAGTGAAGCAGTGGCGGGCGGAGAAGACGAGCAGTACTTC. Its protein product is CASSEAVAGGEDEQYF.

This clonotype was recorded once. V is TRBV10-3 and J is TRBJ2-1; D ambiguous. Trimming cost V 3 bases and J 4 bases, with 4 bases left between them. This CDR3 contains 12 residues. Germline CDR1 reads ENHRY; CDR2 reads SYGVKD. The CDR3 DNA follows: TGTGCCATCAGTGATACGTACAATGAGCAGTTCTTC. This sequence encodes CAISDTYNEQFF.

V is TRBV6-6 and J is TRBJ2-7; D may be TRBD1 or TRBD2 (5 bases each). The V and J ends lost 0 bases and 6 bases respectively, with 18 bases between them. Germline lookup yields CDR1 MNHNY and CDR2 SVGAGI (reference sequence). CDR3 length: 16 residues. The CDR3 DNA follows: TGTGCCAGCAGTTACTCGAGAGGGGCAGGGATAGCCGAGCAGTACTTC. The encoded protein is CASSYSRGAGIAEQYF.

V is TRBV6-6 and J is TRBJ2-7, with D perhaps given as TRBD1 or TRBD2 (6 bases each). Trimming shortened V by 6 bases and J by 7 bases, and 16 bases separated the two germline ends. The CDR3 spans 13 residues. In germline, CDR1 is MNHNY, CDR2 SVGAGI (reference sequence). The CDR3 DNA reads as TGTGCCAGCAGCTCAACGGAGGGGGTAGAGCAGTACTTC. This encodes CASSSTEGVEQYF.

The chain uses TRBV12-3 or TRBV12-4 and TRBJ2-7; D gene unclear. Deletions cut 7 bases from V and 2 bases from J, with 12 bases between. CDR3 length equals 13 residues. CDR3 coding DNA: TGTGCCAGCACCGACGATCCGACCTACGAGCAGTACTTC. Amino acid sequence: CASTDDPTYEQYF.

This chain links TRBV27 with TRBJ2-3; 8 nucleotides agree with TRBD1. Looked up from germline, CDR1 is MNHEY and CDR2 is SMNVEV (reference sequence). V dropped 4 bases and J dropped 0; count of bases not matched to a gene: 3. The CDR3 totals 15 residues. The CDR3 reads CASSSGQGSTDTQYF. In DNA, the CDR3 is TGTGCCAGCAGTTCTGGACAGGGTAGCACAGATACGCAGTATTTT.

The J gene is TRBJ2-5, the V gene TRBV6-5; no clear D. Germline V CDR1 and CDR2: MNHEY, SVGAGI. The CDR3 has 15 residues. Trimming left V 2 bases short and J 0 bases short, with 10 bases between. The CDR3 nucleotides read TGTGCCAGCAGTTACGTAACCCGGAACCAAGAGACCCAGTACTTC. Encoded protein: CASSYVTRNQETQYF.

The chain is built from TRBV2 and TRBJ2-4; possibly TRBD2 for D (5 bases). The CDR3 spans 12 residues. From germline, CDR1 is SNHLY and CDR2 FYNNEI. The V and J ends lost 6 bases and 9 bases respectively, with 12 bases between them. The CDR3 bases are TGTGCCAGCAGAGGACTGTCGGGCATTCAGTACTTC. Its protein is CASRGLSGIQYF.

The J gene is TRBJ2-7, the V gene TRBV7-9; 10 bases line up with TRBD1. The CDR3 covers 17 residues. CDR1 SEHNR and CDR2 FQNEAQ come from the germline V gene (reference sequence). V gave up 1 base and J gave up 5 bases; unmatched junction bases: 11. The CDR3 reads CASSLVAVLTGGHEQYF. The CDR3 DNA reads TGTGCCAGCAGCTTAGTGGCCGTTTTGACAGGGGGCCACGAGCAGTACTTC.

Here the CDR3 reads CASAMDTEAFF. The CDR3 nucleotides read TGCGCCAGCGCGATGGACACTGAAGCTTTCTTT. This chain links TRBV10-2 with TRBJ1-1, with D hard to call. Germline lookup yields CDR1 WSHSY and CDR2 SAAADI. V was clipped by 8 bases and J by 3 bases, with 7 bases between them. The CDR3 extends over 11 amino acids.

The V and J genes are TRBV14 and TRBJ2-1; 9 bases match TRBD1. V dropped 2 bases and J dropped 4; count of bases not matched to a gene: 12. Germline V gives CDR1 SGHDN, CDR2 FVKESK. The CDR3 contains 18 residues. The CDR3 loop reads CASSQPKYNRGQYNEQFF. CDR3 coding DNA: TGTGCCAGCAGCCAACCCAAATACAACAGGGGGCAGTACAATGAGCAGTTCTTC.

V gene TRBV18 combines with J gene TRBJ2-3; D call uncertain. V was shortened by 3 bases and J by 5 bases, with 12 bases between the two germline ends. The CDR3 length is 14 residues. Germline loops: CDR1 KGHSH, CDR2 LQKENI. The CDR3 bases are TGTGCCAGCTCACCGGGCGCAAATCAAGATACGCAGTATTTT. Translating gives CASSPGANQDTQYF. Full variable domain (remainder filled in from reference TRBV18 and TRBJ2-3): NAGVMQNPRHLVRRRGQEARLRCSPMKGHSHVYWYRQLPEEGLKFMVYLQKENIIDESGMPKERFSAEFPKEGPSILRIQQVVRGDSAAYFCASSPGANQDTQYFGPGTRLTVL.

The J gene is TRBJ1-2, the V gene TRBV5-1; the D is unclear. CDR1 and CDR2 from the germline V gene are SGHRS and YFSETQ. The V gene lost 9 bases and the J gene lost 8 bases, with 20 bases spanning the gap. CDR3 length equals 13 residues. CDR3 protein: CATRPDTDEGYTF. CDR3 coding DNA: TGCGCCACGAGACCAGACACTGACGAGGGCTACACCTTC.

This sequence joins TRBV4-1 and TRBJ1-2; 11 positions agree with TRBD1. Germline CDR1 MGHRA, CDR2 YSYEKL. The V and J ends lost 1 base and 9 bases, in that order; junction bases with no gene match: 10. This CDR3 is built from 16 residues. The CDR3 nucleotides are TGCGCCAGCAGCCAAGCTACGGGACAGGGGGTAACTAGCTACACCTTC. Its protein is CASSQATGQGVTSYTF.

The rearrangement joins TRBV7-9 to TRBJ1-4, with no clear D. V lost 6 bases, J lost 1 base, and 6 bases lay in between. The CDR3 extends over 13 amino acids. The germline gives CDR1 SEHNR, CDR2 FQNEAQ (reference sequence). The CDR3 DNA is TGTGCCAGCAGAAAGGGAACTAATGAAAAACTGTTTTTT. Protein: CASRKGTNEKLFF. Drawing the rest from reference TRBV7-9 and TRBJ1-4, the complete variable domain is DTGVSQNPRHKITKRGQNVTFRCDPISEHNRLYWYRQTLGQGPEFLTYFQNEAQLEKSRLLSDRFSAERPKGSFSTLEIQRTEQGDSAMYLCASRKGTNEKLFFGSGTQLSVL.

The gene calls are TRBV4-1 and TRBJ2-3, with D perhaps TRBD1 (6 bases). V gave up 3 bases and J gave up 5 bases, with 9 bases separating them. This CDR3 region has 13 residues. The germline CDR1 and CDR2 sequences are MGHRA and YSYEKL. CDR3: CASSHQGRDTQYF. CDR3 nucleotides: TGCGCCAGCAGCCATCAGGGGCGAGATACGCAGTATTTT.

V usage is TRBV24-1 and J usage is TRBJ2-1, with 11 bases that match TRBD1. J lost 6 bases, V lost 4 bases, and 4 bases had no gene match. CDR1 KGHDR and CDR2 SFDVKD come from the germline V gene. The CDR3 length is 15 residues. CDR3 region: CATSDLGQGVNEQFF. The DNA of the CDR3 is TGTGCCACCAGTGACTTGGGACAGGGGGTCAATGAGCAGTTCTTC.

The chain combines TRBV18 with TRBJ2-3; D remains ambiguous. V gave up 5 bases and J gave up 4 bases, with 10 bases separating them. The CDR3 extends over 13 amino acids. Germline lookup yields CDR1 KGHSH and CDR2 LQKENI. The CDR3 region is CASSSMSPDTQYF. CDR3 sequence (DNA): TGTGCCAGCTCAAGTATGTCACCAGATACGCAGTATTTT.

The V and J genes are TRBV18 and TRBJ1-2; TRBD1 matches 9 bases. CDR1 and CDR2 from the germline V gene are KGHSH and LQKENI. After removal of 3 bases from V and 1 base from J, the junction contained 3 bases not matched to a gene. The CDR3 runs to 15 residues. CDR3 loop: CASSPETGGNYGYTF. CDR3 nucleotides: TGTGCCAGCTCACCGGAGACAGGGGGTAACTATGGCTACACCTTC.

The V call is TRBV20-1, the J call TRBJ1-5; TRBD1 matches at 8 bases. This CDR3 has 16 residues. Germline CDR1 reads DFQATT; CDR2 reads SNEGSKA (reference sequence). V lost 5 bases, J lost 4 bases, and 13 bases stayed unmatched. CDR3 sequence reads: CSASLNSDRANQPQHF. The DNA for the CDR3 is TGCAGTGCTTCATTGAATTCGGACAGGGCAAATCAGCCCCAGCATTTT.

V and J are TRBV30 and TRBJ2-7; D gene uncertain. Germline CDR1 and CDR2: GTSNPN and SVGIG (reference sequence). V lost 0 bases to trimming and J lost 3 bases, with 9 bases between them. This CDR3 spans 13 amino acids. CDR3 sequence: CAWSVGRFYEQYF. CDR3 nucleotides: TGTGCCTGGAGTGTGGGCCGATTCTACGAGCAGTACTTC.

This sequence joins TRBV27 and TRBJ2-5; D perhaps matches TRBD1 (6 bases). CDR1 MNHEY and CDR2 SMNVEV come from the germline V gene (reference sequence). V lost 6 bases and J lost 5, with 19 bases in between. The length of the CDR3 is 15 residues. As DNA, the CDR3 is TGTGCCAGCAGCCTAGTCGATGGGGGCTCCGAGACCCAGTACTTC. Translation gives CASSLVDGGSETQYF.

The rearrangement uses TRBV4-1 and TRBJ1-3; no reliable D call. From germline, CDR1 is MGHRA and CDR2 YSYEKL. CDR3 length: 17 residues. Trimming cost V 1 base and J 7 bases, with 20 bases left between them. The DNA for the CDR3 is TGCGCCAGCAGCCAAGGAGCAGGTCCTTCGCTTCGGAACACCATATATTTT. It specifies CASSQGAGPSLRNTIYF.

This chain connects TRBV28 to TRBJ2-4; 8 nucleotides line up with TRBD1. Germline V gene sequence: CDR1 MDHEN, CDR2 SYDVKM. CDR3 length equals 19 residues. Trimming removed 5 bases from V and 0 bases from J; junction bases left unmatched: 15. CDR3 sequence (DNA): TGTGCCAGCAGTCCCCGGGACAGGAACAATATCTTAGCCAAAAACATTCAGTACTTC. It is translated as CASSPRDRNNILAKNIQYF.

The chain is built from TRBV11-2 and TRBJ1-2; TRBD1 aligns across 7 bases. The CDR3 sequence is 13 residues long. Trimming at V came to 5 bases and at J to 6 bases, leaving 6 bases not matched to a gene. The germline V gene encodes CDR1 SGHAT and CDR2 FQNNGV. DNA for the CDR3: TGTGCCAGCAGCGCCGACAGGGTGGATGGCTACACCTTC. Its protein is CASSADRVDGYTF.

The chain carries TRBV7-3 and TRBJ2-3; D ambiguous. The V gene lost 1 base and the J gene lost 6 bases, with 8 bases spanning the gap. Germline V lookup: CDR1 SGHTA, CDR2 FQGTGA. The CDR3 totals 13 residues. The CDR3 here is CASSLRLRDTQYF. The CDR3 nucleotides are TGTGCCAGCAGCTTAAGGTTGAGGGATACGCAGTATTTT. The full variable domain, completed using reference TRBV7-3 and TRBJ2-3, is GAGVSQTPSNKVTEKGKYVELRCDPISGHTALYWYRQSLGQGPEFLIYFQGTGAADDSGLPNDRFFAVRPEGSVSTLKIQRTERGDSAVYLCASSLRLRDTQYFGPGTRLTVL.

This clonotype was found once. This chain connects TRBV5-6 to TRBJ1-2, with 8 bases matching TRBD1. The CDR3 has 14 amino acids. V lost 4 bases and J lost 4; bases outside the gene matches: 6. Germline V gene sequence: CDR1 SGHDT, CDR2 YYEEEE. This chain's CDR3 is CASSSGQGRYGYTF. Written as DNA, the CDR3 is TGTGCCAGCAGCAGCGGACAGGGACGCTATGGCTACACCTTC.

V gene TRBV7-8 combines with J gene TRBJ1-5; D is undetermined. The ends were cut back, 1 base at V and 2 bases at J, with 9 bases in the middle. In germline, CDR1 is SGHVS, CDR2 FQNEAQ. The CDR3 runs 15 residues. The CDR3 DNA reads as TGTGCCAGCAGCTTAGGAGGGATTGGCAATCAGCCCCAGCATTTT. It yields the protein CASSLGGIGNQPQHF.